These 23 T cell receptor beta chains share one sample of origin, sequenced in a study of T-cell memory formation after mild COVID-19. MiXCR was run by TCRdb on the 5' RACE reads, yielding one entry per CDR3 protein. The sample records 200,000 to 250,000 distinct CDR3 sequences, around 9.1% being singletons. The specimen sequenced was PBMCs or a T cell subset sorted from them (not recorded which). The source of these receptors is a man between 18 and 29 years old who had mild COVID-19 (a few samples of this study predate the infection). Cell type and time point are not known.

This clonotype was seen a handful of times. The rearrangement joins TRBV4-1 to TRBJ2-5; D assignment may be TRBD1 or TRBD2 (6 bases each). Trimming took 1 base from V and 1 from J, leaving 13 bases between them. The CDR3 has 16 residues. Germline V gives CDR1 MGHRA, CDR2 YSYEKL. The CDR3 reads CASSQAGGGPQETQYF. CDR3 sequence (DNA): TGCGCCAGCAGCCAAGCAGGTGGGGGGCCCCAAGAGACCCAGTACTTC.

This clonotype was seen more than once but under ten times. The chain is built from TRBV7-9 and TRBJ2-5; D is possibly TRBD1 (6 bases). Trimming removed 2 bases from V and 4 bases from J, with 11 bases in between. CDR1 is SEHNR, CDR2 FQNEAQ, per germline (reference sequence). CDR3 size: 14 residues. Here the CDR3 reads CASSLQGKRETQYF. The CDR3 region has the DNA TGTGCCAGCAGCTTACAGGGGAAAAGAGAGACCCAGTACTTC.

V gene TRBV7-2 combines with J gene TRBJ2-1, with TRBD2 matching over 9 bases. The germline gives CDR1 SGHTA, CDR2 FQGNSA. J gave up 12 bases and V 5 bases, and 17 bases lay outside the gene matches. This CDR3 contains 16 residues. In nucleotides, the CDR3 is TGTGCCAGCAGCCCCTCCCGTCTAGCGGGGACTTCTCTGCAGTTCTTC. It yields the protein CASSPSRLAGTSLQFF.

CDR3 residues: CATSDRQGNKGYTF. For the CDR3, the DNA is TGTGCCACCAGTGATCGACAGGGGAATAAAGGCTACACCTTC. This sequence joins TRBV24-1 and TRBJ1-2, with 8 bases aligning to TRBD1. Trimming removed 3 bases from V and 8 bases from J; junction bases left unmatched: 7. Germline lookup yields CDR1 KGHDR and CDR2 SFDVKD. The CDR3 is made up of 14 amino acids.

V gene TRBV15 combines with J gene TRBJ1-4; maybe TRBD1 (5 bases). The CDR3 consists of 15 residues. Germline V gene lookup returns CDR1 LNHNV and CDR2 YYDKDF (reference sequence). Trimming took 0 bases from V and 6 from J, leaving 11 bases between them. The CDR3 coding sequence is TGTGCCACCAGCAGAGATGGGCAGGGCCATGAAAAACTGTTTTTT. Protein sequence: CATSRDGQGHEKLFF.

This clonotype has a count of ten or more. The chain couples TRBV5-1 to TRBJ2-2, with 9 bases fitting TRBD1. CDR1 is SGHRS and CDR2 is YFSETQ in the germline V gene. Trimming at V came to 0 bases and at J to 4 bases, leaving 1 base not matched to a gene. The length of the CDR3 is 15 residues. CDR3 sequence reads: CASSLAQGATGELFF. CDR3 nucleotides: TGCGCCAGCAGCTTGGCACAGGGGGCCACCGGGGAGCTGTTTTTT.

This clonotype came up a few times. The J gene is TRBJ2-3, the V gene TRBV7-2, with D possibly called TRBD1 or TRBD2 (6 bases each). Trimming removed 5 bases at V and 0 bases at J, with 18 bases between. This CDR3 is built from 17 residues. The germline V gene encodes CDR1 SGHTA and CDR2 FQGNSA. The CDR3 region is CASSKRVLGGSTDTQYF. The CDR3 DNA sequence: TGTGCCAGCAGCAAGCGGGTTTTAGGGGGGAGCACAGATACGCAGTATTTT.

This clonotype appeared a few times. One end of the junction varies from germline; a read error may be responsible. The rearrangement uses TRBV6-5 and TRBJ1-4; D might be TRBD1 (5 bases). This CDR3 spans 13 amino acids. The germline V gene has CDR1 MNHEY and CDR2 SVGAGI. This CDR3 reads CATSRVRGEKLFF. DNA for the CDR3: TGTGCCACCAGTAGGGTACGGGGGGAAAAACTGTTTTTT.

In this sample, this clonotype turned up many times. This chain uses TRBV6-5 with TRBJ1-2; the D is unclear. The CDR3 runs 13 residues. V lost 8 bases, J lost 10 bases, and 20 bases lay in between. From germline, CDR1 is MNHEY and CDR2 SVGAGI. The CDR3 loop is CASVYGSPPLYTF. CDR3 in DNA: TGTGCCAGCGTGTACGGTTCCCCCCCCCTCTACACCTTC.

This clonotype was detected only a few times. This chain connects TRBV12-3 or TRBV12-4 to TRBJ1-2; TRBD1 matches 7 bases. V shed 7 bases and J 2 bases; nucleotides not matched to a gene: 13. The CDR3 runs 16 residues. Here the CDR3 DNA reads TGTGCCAGCAAACCCCTCCCCGGGACAGTGAACTATGGCTACACCTTC. Translation gives CASKPLPGTVNYGYTF.

This clonotype has a handful of counts. The V and J genes are TRBV9 and TRBJ1-2; D perhaps matches TRBD1 (6 bases). The germline V gene encodes CDR1 SGDLS and CDR2 YYNGEE. Trimming pared 0 bases from V and 7 bases from J, leaving 16 bases between. This CDR3 is 15 amino acids long. This CDR3 is CASSVVRGGVLGYTF. Here the CDR3 DNA reads TGTGCCAGCAGCGTAGTCAGGGGTGGGGTACTTGGCTACACCTTC.

V usage is TRBV7-8 and J usage is TRBJ2-2, with 7 nucleotides matching TRBD1. Germline trimming cut 6 bases from V and 5 bases from J; bases unmatched to any gene: 9. The CDR3 totals 15 residues. Per the germline V gene, CDR1 is SGHVS and CDR2 is FQNEAQ. The CDR3 DNA follows: TGTGCCAGCAGGCCAGACAGGGAGTCGACCGGGGAGCTGTTTTTT. Amino acids: CASRPDRESTGELFF.

The chain recombines TRBV5-1 with TRBJ2-1; 11 bases are shared with TRBD1. The CDR3 is made up of 15 amino acids. Germline-derived CDR1 and CDR2 are SGHRS and YFSETQ. With V trimmed by 5 bases and J by 4 bases, 5 bases remained unmatched. CDR3 sequence: CASRLGQGAYNEQFF. The CDR3 DNA reads as TGCGCCAGCAGACTAGGACAGGGGGCATACAATGAGCAGTTCTTC.

This clonotype occurred many times. The chain recombines TRBV7-3 with TRBJ1-6, with D possibly TRBD1 on 5 matching bases. Trimming removed 0 bases at V and 7 bases at J, with 10 bases between. From germline, CDR1 is SGHTA and CDR2 FQGTGA. The CDR3 loop spans 15 amino acids. The CDR3 spells CASSLTLAGNSPLHF. DNA for the CDR3: TGTGCCAGCAGCTTAACTTTGGCAGGGAATTCACCCCTCCACTTT.

A few counts support this clonotype. V and J are TRBV4-3 and TRBJ2-3; 8 bases align to TRBD2. Germline V gives CDR1 LGHNA, CDR2 YSLEER. The CDR3 is 16 amino acids. V dropped 8 bases and J dropped 7; count of bases not matched to a gene: 17. The CDR3 region has the DNA TGCGCCAGCGGCTTCTTAAGCGGGGGCGCCGGGAATACGCAGTATTTT. Translation gives CASGFLSGGAGNTQYF.

This clonotype was seen more than once but under ten times. V gene TRBV6-5 combines with J gene TRBJ1-3; 8 bases align to TRBD1. V gave up 2 bases and J gave up 4 bases; unmatched junction bases: 4. Germline assignment: CDR1 MNHEY and CDR2 SVGAGI. The CDR3 runs 15 residues. CDR3 sequence: CASSYGAGGGNTIYF. CDR3 nucleotide sequence: TGTGCCAGCAGTTACGGGGCAGGGGGCGGAAACACCATATATTTT.

This clonotype was counted at least ten times. This chain uses TRBV20-1 with TRBJ2-1; TRBD2 aligns across 10 bases. CDR3 size: 15 residues. The germline V gene has CDR1 DFQATT and CDR2 SNEGSKA (reference sequence). Trimming cost V 6 bases and J 8 bases; bases outside gene matches: 13. The CDR3 DNA is TGCAGTGCAGCGGGCCTAGCGGGGGCCGGGGATGAGCAGTTCTTC. Translating it yields CSAAGLAGAGDEQFF.

This clonotype was picked up many times. The chain joins TRBV18 to TRBJ1-6; TRBD1 aligns across 10 bases. V shed 3 bases and J 10 bases; nucleotides not matched to a gene: 3. This CDR3 is built from 14 residues. Germline lookup yields CDR1 KGHSH and CDR2 LQKENI. The CDR3 loop is CASSPGTGESPLHF. In DNA form, the CDR3 reads TGTGCCAGCTCACCGGGGACAGGGGAGTCACCCCTCCACTTT.

Only a few counts were recorded for this clonotype. V and J are TRBV20-1 and TRBJ1-2; D perhaps matches TRBD1 (5 bases). In germline, CDR1 is DFQATT, CDR2 SNEGSKA (reference sequence). Trimming removed 3 bases from V and 8 bases from J, with 10 bases in between. The CDR3 extends over 11 amino acids. The CDR3: CSASTQGGYTF. As DNA, the CDR3 is TGCAGTGCTAGTACCCAGGGCGGCTACACCTTC.

This clonotype was observed a handful of times. The rearrangement links TRBV30 to TRBJ2-2; D perhaps matches TRBD2 (5 bases). The CDR3 spans 14 residues. With 1 base removed from V and 6 bases from J, the gap between germline ends came to 12 bases. Germline CDR1 reads GTSNPN; CDR2 reads SVGIG (reference sequence). The CDR3 DNA reads TGTGCCTGGAGTGCGCCTAGCATCTCCGGGGAGCTGTTTTTT. This translates into CAWSAPSISGELFF.

There are a few counts of this clonotype. The rearrangement links TRBV4-1 to TRBJ2-6; D gene uncertain. The germline gives CDR1 MGHRA, CDR2 YSYEKL. Trimming took off 0 bases at V and 9 bases at J, with 9 bases between the two ends. The CDR3 has 14 amino acids. CDR3 DNA: TGCGCCAGCAGCCAAGAGTTCGGTGGCAACGTCCTGACTTTC. As protein: CASSQEFGGNVLTF.

A few counts support this clonotype. The chain joins TRBV20-1 to TRBJ1-1; 12 bases map to TRBD1. In germline, CDR1 is DFQATT, CDR2 SNEGSKA (reference sequence). V shed 4 bases and J 4 bases; nucleotides not matched to a gene: 7. This CDR3 is built from 15 residues. The CDR3 DNA follows: TGCAGTGCTACTTCGGGACAGGGGGCCTTCACTGAAGCTTTCTTT. Its protein is CSATSGQGAFTEAFF.

This clonotype was seen a handful of times. The chain has TRBV7-8 and TRBJ1-3; D gene ambiguous. CDR1 and CDR2 (germline): SGHVS, FQNEAQ. The CDR3 is 14 amino acids. With 2 bases removed from V and 4 bases from J, the gap between germline ends came to 9 bases. Here the CDR3 reads CASSLRGRGNTIYF. In DNA, the CDR3 is TGTGCCAGCAGCTTACGAGGGAGAGGAAACACCATATATTTT.